The clone carrying this TCR beta chain has only one observation. What it binds is unknown. Described time point: 2014-2015 season, pre-vaccination. Sorted cTfh were non-naive CD4+CXCR5+PD-1+, either ICOS+CD38+ or ICOS-CD38-. CDR3 length: 16 amino acids. Trimming removed 2 bases at V and 7 bases at J, with 18 bases between. CDR1 is MNHEY, CDR2 SMNVEV, per germline (reference sequence). Repertoires were generated with immunoSEQ multiplex PCR, while TCRdb's copy carries only in-frame clones and drops some. This repertoire shows 25,000 to 35,000 clones, approximately 80% found once; its top ten account for roughly 1.3%. These data come from a study of follicular helper T cells after annual influenza vaccination. Study observations and caveats: Day 7 ICOS+CD38+ clones later appeared mostly in ICOS-CD38- cTfh.

The V gene is TRBV27, the J gene TRBJ1-5; D gene ambiguous. The sample was CXCR5+ CD38- circulating T follicular helper cells from blood, taken on the day of influenza vaccination. Subset denoted: circulating Tfh, non-naive CD4+CXCR5+PD-1+ (ICOS+CD38+ or ICOS-CD38-). The sequence was obtained from an adult who received the influenza vaccine. As DNA, the CDR3 is TGTGCCAGCAGTTTAAGGTTTCGAGGGAGTGGACAGCCCCAGCATTTT. Its protein product is CASSLRFRGSGQPQHF.